A single sample is the source of the 29 T cell receptor beta chains below, sequenced in a study of OX40 agonist ivuxolimab in advanced cancers. The method was immunoSEQ multiplex PCR; TCRdb's version includes in-frame clones alone and lacks a portion of them. The sample lists more than 15,000 clones; around 80% were seen once. Here the sequenced sample was CD4+ or CD8+ T cells sorted from blood, taken in a trial of the OX40 agonist ivuxolimab. Receptors originate from an adult with an advanced solid tumor such as melanoma, head and neck, liver or kidney cancer.

The chain is built from TRBV28 and TRBJ2-5, with 8 bases fitting TRBD2. CDR1 and CDR2 from the germline V gene are MDHEN and SYDVKM. With V trimmed by 6 bases and J by 3 bases, 3 bases remained unmatched. The CDR3 totals 13 residues. The CDR3 DNA reads TGTGCCAGCAGGATACTAGCGGAAGAGACCCAGTACTTC. The encoded protein is CASRILAEETQYF.

The CDR3 spells CASSLGSEGEQFF. The CDR3 DNA reads TGTGCCAGCAGCTTGGGGTCCGAGGGTGAGCAGTTCTTC. The chain recombines TRBV9 with TRBJ2-1, with D maybe TRBD2 (5 bases). Germline CDR1 and CDR2: SGDLS and YYNGEE. The CDR3 sequence is 13 residues long. The germline V and J ends were trimmed by 4 bases and 9 bases, with 14 bases remaining between them.

V and J are TRBV19 and TRBJ2-1, with no clear D. Per germline, CDR1 LNHDA and CDR2 SQIVND (reference sequence). V lost 6 bases and J 3 bases, leaving 15 bases between the germline ends. The length of the CDR3 is 15 residues. The CDR3, as DNA: TGTGCCAGTAGAGCCCGACAACGAAGCTACAATGAGCAGTTCTTC. This encodes CASRARQRSYNEQFF.

This clone appeared a few times. The V call is TRBV19, the J call TRBJ2-2; 7 bases map to TRBD1. This CDR3 region has 13 residues. The germline CDR1 and CDR2 sequences are LNHDA and SQIVND (reference sequence). Losses at the gene ends were 7 bases for V and 3 bases for J; bases not matched to a gene: 2. In DNA form, the CDR3 reads TGTGCCAGTAACAGGGGTTACACCGGGGAGCTGTTTTTT. Translation gives CASNRGYTGELFF. Together with reference TRBV19 and TRBJ2-2, the CDR3 gives the full variable domain: DGGITQSPKYLFRKEGQNVTLSCEQNLNHDAMYWYRQDPGQGLRLIYYSQIVNDFQKGDIAEGYSVSREKKESFPLTVTSAQKNPTAFYLCASNRGYTGELFFGEGSRLTVL.

The V call is TRBV9, the J call TRBJ2-1; TRBD2 is a possible D gene (6 bases). Trimming took off 3 bases at V and 4 bases at J, with 17 bases between the two ends. Germline loops: CDR1 SGDLS, CDR2 YYNGEE. The CDR3 has 16 residues. The CDR3 region has the DNA TGTGCCAGCAGCGAGAGTCGGGGTGGAGGGTACAATGAGCAGTTCTTC. Protein sequence: CASSESRGGGYNEQFF.

V gene TRBV27 combines with J gene TRBJ2-5; D is undetermined. The better agreement between TRBJ2-7 and the DNA end casts doubt on the J call. The CDR3 contains 14 residues. In germline, CDR1 is MNHEY, CDR2 SMNVEV (reference sequence). CDR3 residues: CASSLGFPSYEQYF. The CDR3 DNA reads as TGTGCCAGCAGTTTAGGATTCCCCTCCTACGAGCAGTACTTC.

V gene TRBV4-3 combines with J gene TRBJ2-7; TRBD1 agrees at 10 bases. This CDR3 has 15 amino acids. CDR1 is LGHNA and CDR2 is YSLEER in the germline V gene. The ends lost 4 bases at V and 4 bases at J; junction bases unmatched: 7. The CDR3 sequence is CASSLTGTGAYEQYF. The CDR3 bases are TGCGCCAGCAGCCTAACCGGGACAGGGGCATACGAGCAGTACTTC.

For the CDR3, the DNA is TGTGCCAGCAGTTTCCCGGCGGGGGGGTACAATGAGCAGTTCTTC. This codes for CASSFPAGGYNEQFF. The chain carries TRBV27 and TRBJ2-1, with 9 bases that match TRBD2. The CDR3 sequence is 15 residues long. The trim removed 3 bases at V and 4 bases at J, leaving 4 bases unmatched. Per germline, CDR1 MNHEY and CDR2 SMNVEV (reference sequence).

The genes are TRBV7-7 and TRBJ2-1; 8 nucleotides line up with TRBD1. The germline V gene encodes CDR1 SSHAT and CDR2 FNYEAQ (reference sequence). The V gene end was trimmed by 5 bases and the J gene end by 8 bases; junction bases not matched to a gene: 11. CDR3 length: 15 residues. The CDR3 nucleotides read TGTGCCAGCAGCCTCGGACAGGGCCGAGGGGATGAGCAGTTCTTC. It codes for CASSLGQGRGDEQFF.

The rearrangement uses TRBV27 and TRBJ1-5; D unresolved. V dropped 3 bases and J dropped 7 bases, with 13 bases sitting between them. The V gene's germline CDR1 is MNHEY and CDR2 SMNVEV (reference sequence). The CDR3 contains 14 residues. The CDR3 spells CASSFIGSRQPQHF. DNA for the CDR3: TGTGCCAGCAGTTTTATTGGGTCGCGACAGCCCCAGCATTTT.

CDR3 in DNA: TGCGCCAGCAGCCAAGATGTTAGCACTAACTATGGCTACACCTTC. Encoded protein: CASSQDVSTNYGYTF. The rearrangement joins TRBV4-3 to TRBJ1-2, with D unresolved. The CDR3 has 15 residues. Germline assignment: CDR1 LGHNA and CDR2 YSLEER. Between the trimmed V and J ends, which lost 0 bases and 0 bases, there was a span of 8 bases.

This clone came up a few times. The rearrangement uses TRBV4-2 and TRBJ2-6, with 8 bases fitting TRBD1. V lost 2 bases, J lost 0 bases, and 0 bases stayed unmatched. Per the germline V gene, CDR1 is LGHNA and CDR2 is YNFKEQ. This CDR3 has 16 amino acids. DNA for the CDR3: TGTGCCAGCAGCCAAACAGGGGGCTCTGGGGCCAACGTCCTGACTTTC. Amino acid sequence: CASSQTGGSGANVLTF.

Remarks on this clone: Other nucleotide sequences from this sample produce the same CDR3. V usage is TRBV27 and J usage is TRBJ2-7; a weak D match, TRBD2 (6 bases). Deletions cut 2 bases from V and 1 base from J, with 9 bases between. The CDR3 sequence is 14 residues long. Per the germline V gene, CDR1 is MNHEY and CDR2 is SMNVEV (reference sequence). The CDR3 spells CASSLDGTSYEQYF. For the CDR3, the DNA is TGTGCCAGCAGTTTAGATGGGACTTCCTACGAGCAGTACTTC.

The genes are TRBV5-4 and TRBJ2-1; TRBD1 agrees at 7 bases. The CDR3 contains 14 residues. V shed 3 bases, J shed 5 bases, and the junction held 5 bases outside the gene matches. Germline loops: CDR1 SGHNT, CDR2 YYREEE (reference sequence). CDR3 loop: CASSSTGTDNEQFF. Written as DNA, the CDR3 is TGTGCCAGCAGCTCGACCGGGACAGACAATGAGCAGTTCTTC.

This clone is medium-sized in the sample. The chain combines TRBV15 with TRBJ2-5; perhaps TRBD1 as D (5 bases). Per germline, CDR1 LNHNV and CDR2 YYDKDF (reference sequence). CDR3 length: 16 amino acids. Deletions cut 2 bases from V and 5 bases from J, with 18 bases between. CDR3 sequence: CATSRTRVVVKETQYF. In nucleotides, the CDR3 is TGTGCCACCAGCAGAACCAGGGTAGTCGTTAAGGAGACCCAGTACTTC.

V gene TRBV6-5 combines with J gene TRBJ2-2; TRBD1 agrees at 7 bases. Germline CDR1 reads MNHEY; CDR2 reads SVGAGI. Trimming cost V 7 bases and J 3 bases; bases outside gene matches: 5. This CDR3 region has 14 residues. The CDR3 DNA is TGTGCCAGCAATACCGGGACAGACACCGGGGAGCTGTTTTTT. Its translation: CASNTGTDTGELFF.

The chain uses TRBV19 and TRBJ2-1; TRBD2 matches 7 bases. This CDR3 contains 13 residues. V gave up 1 base and J gave up 9 bases; unmatched junction bases: 3. Germline CDR1 reads LNHDA; CDR2 reads SQIVND (reference sequence). This CDR3 is CASSIALAFEQFF. The CDR3 DNA sequence: TGTGCCAGTAGTATAGCACTAGCGTTTGAGCAGTTCTTC.

Only a few counts were recorded for this clone. The V call is TRBV9, the J call TRBJ1-2; D may be TRBD1 (5 bases). Germline CDR1 is SGDLS and CDR2 is YYNGEE. Trimming stripped 5 bases from V and 4 bases from J, with 12 bases between. The CDR3 runs to 13 residues. CDR3 loop: CASRPQGAYGYTF. CDR3 bases: TGTGCCAGCAGACCCCAGGGTGCCTATGGCTACACCTTC.

V gene TRBV5-1 combines with J gene TRBJ2-3, with D perhaps given as TRBD1 or TRBD2 (5 bases each). The CDR3 totals 15 residues. Between the trimmed V and J ends, which lost 5 bases and 1 base, there was a span of 14 bases. Germline CDR1 reads SGHRS; CDR2 reads YFSETQ. The CDR3 loop is CASRGDGLGTDTQYF. The CDR3 DNA sequence: TGCGCCAGCAGGGGGGATGGATTAGGCACAGATACGCAGTATTTT.

V and J are TRBV7-3 and TRBJ2-1, with 9 bases identical to TRBD2. Germline loops: CDR1 SGHTA, CDR2 FQGTGA. With 4 bases clipped from V and 7 bases from J, the junction kept 8 bases outside the gene matches. The CDR3 runs to 15 residues. DNA of the CDR3: TGTGCCAGCAGCTCAGTCCAGACTAGCGGTAATGAGCAGTTCTTC. Its translation is CASSSVQTSGNEQFF.

The chain recombines TRBV5-1 with TRBJ2-1, with 10 bases that match TRBD2. Trimming cost V 0 bases and J 6 bases; bases outside gene matches: 6. The CDR3 is 16 amino acids. Germline V gene sequence: CDR1 SGHRS, CDR2 YFSETQ. CDR3 loop: CASSLEASGSGNEQFF. CDR3 DNA sequence: TGCGCCAGCAGCTTGGAGGCTAGCGGGAGCGGCAATGAGCAGTTCTTC.

Details on this clone: This sequence may be a read error, since a much larger clone differs from it by one base. In the same sample, other DNA sequences code for this CDR3. This chain links TRBV19 with TRBJ1-1; D uncertain. Trimming cost V 3 bases and J 1 base, with 6 bases left between them. The germline V gene encodes CDR1 LNHDA and CDR2 SQIVND (reference sequence). The CDR3 has 13 amino acids. Here the CDR3 DNA reads TGTGCCAGTAGTATCTCCGCGAACACTGAAGCTTTCTTT. It encodes CASSISANTEAFF.

V and J are TRBV28 and TRBJ2-7; 12 nucleotides match TRBD2. The CDR3 runs 17 residues. V dropped 0 bases and J dropped 2; count of bases not matched to a gene: 5. Germline CDR1 is MDHEN and CDR2 is SYDVKM. The CDR3 sequence: CASSLWDLAGGTYEQYF. As DNA, the CDR3 is TGTGCCAGCAGTTTATGGGACCTAGCGGGAGGGACCTACGAGCAGTACTTC.

In its sample, this clone was seen a few times. The chain couples TRBV6-1 to TRBJ2-7, with 7 bases matching TRBD1. CDR1 MNHNS and CDR2 SASEGT come from the germline V gene. The CDR3 extends over 14 amino acids. Losses at the gene ends were 5 bases for V and 3 bases for J; bases not matched to a gene: 7. CDR3 sequence (DNA): TGTGCCAGCAGTATCCGGGACAGCAGCTACGAGCAGTACTTC. Translated: CASSIRDSSYEQYF.

The chain employs TRBV18 and TRBJ1-2; tentatively, D is TRBD1 (5 bases). The V end lost 6 bases, the J end lost 6 bases, and 11 bases lay between the germline ends. Germline V lookup: CDR1 KGHSH, CDR2 LQKENI. The length of the CDR3 is 12 residues. The CDR3 DNA follows: TGTGCCAGCTCGGCAGGGACGGATGGCTACACCTTC. Its protein product is CASSAGTDGYTF.

The chain is built from TRBV19 and TRBJ1-1; D perhaps matches TRBD1 (5 bases). The CDR3 loop spans 15 amino acids. Per germline, CDR1 LNHDA and CDR2 SQIVND (reference sequence). Trimming left V 6 bases short and J 0 bases short, with 14 bases between. This CDR3 is CASRTEDFMNTEAFF. The CDR3 nucleotides are TGTGCCAGTAGGACAGAAGATTTTATGAACACTGAAGCTTTCTTT.

This clone has ten or more counts. This rearrangement joins TRBV6-1 to TRBJ2-7, with D tentatively TRBD1 (6 bases). The CDR3 runs 17 residues. V lost 2 bases, J lost 0 bases, and 17 bases lay in between. The germline V gene encodes CDR1 MNHNS and CDR2 SASEGT. The CDR3: CASSEQAGTSFSYEQYF. The CDR3 coding sequence is TGTGCCAGCAGTGAACAGGCCGGGACATCATTCTCCTACGAGCAGTACTTC.

The chain joins TRBV1 to TRBJ1-2; TRBD1, the D gene given by the table, was not confirmed from the DNA. TRBV1 is recorded as a pseudogene. The CDR3 loop spans 14 amino acids. The CDR3 protein is CTSRNRRPNYGYTF. The CDR3 DNA follows: TGCACCAGCAGAAACAGGAGACCCAACTATGGCTACACCTTC.

V and J are TRBV19 and TRBJ1-5; D remains unclear. From germline, CDR1 is LNHDA and CDR2 SQIVND (reference sequence). The CDR3 spans 16 residues. V shed 3 bases and J shed 1 base, with 13 bases lying between them. CDR3 coding DNA: TGTGCCAGTAGTATTATATTCGGTCGGAGCAATCAGCCCCAGCATTTT. Translating it yields CASSIIFGRSNQPQHF.